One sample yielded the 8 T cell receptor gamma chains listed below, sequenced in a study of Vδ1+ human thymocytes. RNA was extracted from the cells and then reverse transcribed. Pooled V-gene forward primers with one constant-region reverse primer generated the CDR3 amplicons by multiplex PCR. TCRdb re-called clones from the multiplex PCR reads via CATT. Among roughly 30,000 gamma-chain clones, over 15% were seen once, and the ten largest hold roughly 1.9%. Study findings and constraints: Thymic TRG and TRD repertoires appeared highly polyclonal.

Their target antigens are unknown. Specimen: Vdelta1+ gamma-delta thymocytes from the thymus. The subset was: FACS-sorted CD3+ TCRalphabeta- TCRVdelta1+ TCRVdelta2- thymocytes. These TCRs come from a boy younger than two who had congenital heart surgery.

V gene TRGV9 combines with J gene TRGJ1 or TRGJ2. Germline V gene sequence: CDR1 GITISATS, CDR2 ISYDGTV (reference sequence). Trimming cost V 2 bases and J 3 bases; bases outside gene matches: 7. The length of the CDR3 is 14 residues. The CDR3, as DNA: TGTGCCTTGTGGGAGGCGAGCCTTTATTATAAGAAACTCTTT. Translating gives CALWEASLYYKKLF.

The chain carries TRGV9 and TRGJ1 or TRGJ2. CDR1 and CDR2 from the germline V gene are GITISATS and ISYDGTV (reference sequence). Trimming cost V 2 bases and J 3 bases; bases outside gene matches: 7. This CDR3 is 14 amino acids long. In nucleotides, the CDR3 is TGTGCCTTGTGGGAGGGGGGATTTTATTATAAGAAACTCTTT. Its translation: CALWEGGFYYKKLF.

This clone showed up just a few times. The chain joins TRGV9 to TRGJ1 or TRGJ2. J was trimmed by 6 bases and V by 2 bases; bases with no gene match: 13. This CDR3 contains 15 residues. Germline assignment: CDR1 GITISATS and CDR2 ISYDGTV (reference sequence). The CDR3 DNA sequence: TGTGCCTTGTGGGAGGCCCGGACCCGTTGTTATAAGAAACTCTTT. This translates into CALWEARTRCYKKLF.

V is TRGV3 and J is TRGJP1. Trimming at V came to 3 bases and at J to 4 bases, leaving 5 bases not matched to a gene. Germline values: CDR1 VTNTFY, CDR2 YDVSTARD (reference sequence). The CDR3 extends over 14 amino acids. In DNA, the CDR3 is TGTGCCACCTGGGACCGCTGCACTGGTTGGTTCAAGATATTT. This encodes CATWDRCTGWFKIF.

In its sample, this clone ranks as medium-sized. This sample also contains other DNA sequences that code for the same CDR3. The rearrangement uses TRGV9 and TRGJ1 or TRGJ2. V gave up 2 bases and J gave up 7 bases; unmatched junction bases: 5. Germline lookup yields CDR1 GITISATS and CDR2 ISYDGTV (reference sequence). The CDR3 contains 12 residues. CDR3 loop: CALWEAGYKKLF. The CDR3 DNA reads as TGTGCCTTGTGGGAGGCCGGGTATAAGAAACTCTTT.

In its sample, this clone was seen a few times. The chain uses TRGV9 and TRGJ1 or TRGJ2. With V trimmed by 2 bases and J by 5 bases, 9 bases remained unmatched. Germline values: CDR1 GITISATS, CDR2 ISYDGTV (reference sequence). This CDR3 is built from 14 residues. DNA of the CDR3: TGTGCCTTGTGGGAGGACGGCACCAATTATAAGAAACTCTTT. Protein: CALWEDGTNYKKLF.

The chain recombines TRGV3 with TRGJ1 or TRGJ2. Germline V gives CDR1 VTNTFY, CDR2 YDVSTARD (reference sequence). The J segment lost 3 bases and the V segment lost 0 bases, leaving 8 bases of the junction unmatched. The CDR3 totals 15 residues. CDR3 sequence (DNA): TGTGCCACCTGGGACAGGGAAAAGGTTTATTATAAGAAACTCTTT. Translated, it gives CATWDREKVYYKKLF.

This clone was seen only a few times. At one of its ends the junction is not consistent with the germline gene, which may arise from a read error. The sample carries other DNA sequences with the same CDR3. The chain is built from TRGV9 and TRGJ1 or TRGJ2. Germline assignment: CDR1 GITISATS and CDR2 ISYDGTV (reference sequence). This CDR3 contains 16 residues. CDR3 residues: CALWESPLQGYYKKLF. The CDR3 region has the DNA TGTGCCCTGTGGGAGAGCCCACTTCAGGGGTATTATAAGAAACTCTTT.